The rows below give T cell receptor beta chains drawn from one sample of a study of early T cells in non-severe SARS-CoV-2 infection. TCRdb ran MiXCR on the 5' RACE reads and lists one entry per CDR3 protein. The sample consists of about 92,000 distinct CDR3 sequences, 14% of them appearing once. Sequences were obtained from whole blood. All receptors derive from an adult who was a healthcare worker with PCR-confirmed SARS-CoV-2 infection or an uninfected control (not recorded which). Each CDR3 is given with its conserved first and last residue. D genes are given only for firm matches. Size values are once, few and many counts, or a class for expanded clones, and some rows have none.

clone size: few
J gene: TRBJ1-1
D gene: .
V gene: TRBV2
CDR3 protein: CASSVSGDTEAFF
CDR3 DNA: TGTGCCAGCAGTGTTTCAGGGGACACTGAAGCTTTCTTT

clone size: .
J gene: TRBJ2-3
D gene: TRBD1
V gene: TRBV6-4
CDR3 protein: CASSDHRTGDGIDTQYF
CDR3 DNA: TGTGCCAGCAGTGACCATAGGACAGGGGATGGGATAGATACGCAGTATTTT

clone size: .
J gene: TRBJ1-2
D gene: TRBD1
V gene: TRBV12-3/TRBV12-4
CDR3 protein: CASSSTTGRNSYYGYTF
CDR3 DNA: TGTGCCAGCAGTTCGACGACAGGGAGAAATTCTTACTATGGCTACACCTTC

clone size: .
J gene: TRBJ1-5
D gene: .
V gene: TRBV12-3/TRBV12-4
CDR3 protein: CASSLSGVPSNQPQHF
CDR3 DNA: TGTGCCAGCAGTTTAAGCGGAGTTCCTAGCAATCAGCCCCAGCATTTT

clone size: .
J gene: TRBJ2-3
D gene: .
V gene: TRBV7-9
CDR3 protein: CASLTTGPGDTQYF
CDR3 DNA: TGTGCCAGCCTCACCACAGGGCCCGGGGATACGCAGTATTTT

clone size: .
J gene: TRBJ1-2
D gene: .
V gene: TRBV6-2/TRBV6-3
CDR3 protein: CASSYSNTGYYGYTF
CDR3 DNA: TGTGCCAGCAGTTACTCTAATACCGGCTACTATGGCTACACCTTC

clone size: few
J gene: TRBJ1-2
D gene: .
V gene: TRBV28
CDR3 protein: CASSLWGVNYGYTF
CDR3 DNA: TGTGCCAGCAGTTTATGGGGGGTCAACTATGGCTACACCTTC

clone size: many
J gene: TRBJ2-2
D gene: TRBD1
V gene: TRBV19
CDR3 protein: CASSKTGSNTGELFF
CDR3 DNA: TGTGCCAGTAGTAAGACAGGGTCGAACACCGGGGAGCTGTTTTTT

clone size: few
J gene: TRBJ1-2
D gene: .
V gene: TRBV6-1
CDR3 protein: CASSGYYGYTF
CDR3 DNA: TGTGCCAGCAGCGGGTACTATGGCTACACCTTC

clone size: many
J gene: TRBJ2-1
D gene: .
V gene: TRBV11-2
CDR3 protein: CASSPQSYNEQFF
CDR3 DNA: TGTGCCAGCAGTCCCCAAAGCTACAATGAGCAGTTCTTC

clone size: .
J gene: TRBJ2-3
D gene: .
V gene: TRBV6-2/TRBV6-3
CDR3 protein: CASSDLRGRMGDTQYF
CDR3 DNA: TGTGCCAGCAGTGACCTACGAGGACGGATGGGCGATACGCAGTATTTT

clone size: many
J gene: TRBJ1-1
D gene: .
V gene: TRBV29-1
CDR3 protein: CSVEDNASSTEAFF
CDR3 DNA: TGCAGCGTTGAAGATAATGCCAGCAGCACTGAAGCTTTCTTT

clone size: few
J gene: TRBJ2-1
D gene: TRBD1
V gene: TRBV6-5
CDR3 protein: CASSVTGSSYNEQFF
CDR3 DNA: TGTGCCAGCAGTGTGACAGGGAGCTCCTACAATGAGCAGTTCTTC

clone size: few
J gene: TRBJ2-5
D gene: TRBD2
V gene: TRBV14
CDR3 protein: CASSQGASGGYETQYF
CDR3 DNA: TGTGCCAGCAGCCAAGGGGCTAGCGGGGGATACGAGACCCAGTACTTC

clone size: few
J gene: TRBJ2-1
D gene: TRBD1
V gene: TRBV28
CDR3 protein: CASRPGQGHNSQFF
CDR3 DNA: TGTGCCAGCAGGCCGGGACAGGGGCATAATAGTCAGTTCTTC

clone size: many
J gene: TRBJ1-3
D gene: .
V gene: TRBV20-1
CDR3 protein: CSARAGLLFGNTIYF
CDR3 DNA: TGCAGTGCTAGAGCCGGGCTGCTCTTTGGAAACACCATATATTTT

clone size: .
J gene: TRBJ1-2
D gene: TRBD1
V gene: TRBV11-3
CDR3 protein: CASSTTGNYGYTF
CDR3 DNA: TGTGCCAGCAGCACGACAGGGAACTATGGCTACACCTTC

clone size: few
J gene: TRBJ1-3
D gene: .
V gene: TRBV28
CDR3 protein: CASSLWASSGNTIYF
CDR3 DNA: TGTGCCAGCAGTTTATGGGCAAGCTCTGGAAACACCATATATTTT

clone size: few
J gene: TRBJ1-2
D gene: .
V gene: TRBV2
CDR3 protein: CASRPNYGYTF
CDR3 DNA: TGTGCCAGCAGACCCAACTATGGCTACACCTTC

clone size: few
J gene: TRBJ1-4
D gene: .
V gene: TRBV3-1
CDR3 protein: CASSQEGQPNEKLFF
CDR3 DNA: TGTGCCAGCAGCCAAGAGGGGCAGCCTAATGAAAAACTGTTTTTT

clone size: .
J gene: TRBJ2-1
D gene: .
V gene: TRBV9
CDR3 protein: CASSVEGSYNEQFF
CDR3 DNA: TGTGCCAGCAGCGTCGAGGGCTCCTACAATGAGCAGTTCTTC

clone size: many
J gene: TRBJ2-1
D gene: TRBD2
V gene: TRBV10-2
CDR3 protein: CASTRTSGVYNEQFF
CDR3 DNA: TGCGCCAGCACCAGGACTAGCGGGGTTTACAATGAGCAGTTCTTC

clone size: few
J gene: TRBJ2-2
D gene: .
V gene: TRBV11-3
CDR3 protein: CASSLMVGELFF
CDR3 DNA: TGTGCCAGCAGCTTAATGGTCGGGGAGCTGTTTTTT

clone size: .
J gene: TRBJ2-2
D gene: .
V gene: TRBV5-8
CDR3 protein: CASSLIHQALRELFF
CDR3 DNA: TGTGCCAGCAGCTTGATACACCAAGCTCTCCGGGAGCTGTTTTTT

clone size: few
J gene: TRBJ2-4
D gene: TRBD2
V gene: TRBV20-1
CDR3 protein: CSARIPRGAGNIQYF
CDR3 DNA: TGCAGTGCTAGAATCCCGCGGGGGGCTGGGAACATTCAGTACTTC

clone size: .
J gene: TRBJ2-1
D gene: .
V gene: TRBV2
CDR3 protein: CASVRWSEQFF
CDR3 DNA: TGTGCCAGCGTACGGTGGAGTGAGCAGTTCTTC

clone size: many
J gene: TRBJ2-7
D gene: TRBD1
V gene: TRBV6-6
CDR3 protein: CASSDRAPDYEQYF
CDR3 DNA: TGTGCCAGCTCCGACAGGGCTCCGGACTACGAGCAGTACTTC

clone size: .
J gene: TRBJ1-2
D gene: TRBD1
V gene: TRBV6-5
CDR3 protein: CASSYSTGAYGYTF
CDR3 DNA: TGTGCCAGCAGTTACTCGACAGGGGCCTATGGCTACACCTTC

clone size: .
J gene: TRBJ1-2
D gene: .
V gene: TRBV21-1
CDR3 protein: CASSNRQRDGYTF
CDR3 DNA: TGTGCCAGCAGCAACCGCCAAAGGGACGGCTACACCTTC

clone size: many
J gene: TRBJ1-1
D gene: .
V gene: TRBV7-9
CDR3 protein: CASSLRGADGTEAFF
CDR3 DNA: TGTGCCAGCAGCTTACGGGGAGCAGACGGCACTGAAGCTTTCTTT